This TCR beta chain was sequenced for a study of OX40 agonist ivuxolimab in advanced cancers. The wider study: Males comprised about 84% of the group, whose mean age was approximately 61 years (range about 20 to 90).

TCRdb keeps only in-frame clones here, not all; method: immunoSEQ multiplex PCR. Among tens of thousands of clones listed, 88% were seen once. Germline V lookup: CDR1 SGHAT, CDR2 FQNNGV. V was trimmed by 5 bases and J by 7 bases, leaving 20 bases between them. The CDR3 loop spans 15 amino acids. The TCR originated in an adult with an advanced solid tumor such as melanoma, head and neck, liver or kidney cancer. The chain recombines TRBV11-2 with TRBJ1-1; D ambiguous. Specimen: CD4+ or CD8+ T cells sorted from blood, collected in a trial of the OX40 agonist ivuxolimab. The CDR3 is CASSEEANVGDEAFF. In nucleotides, the CDR3 is TGTGCCAGCAGCGAAGAGGCAAATGTAGGTGATGAAGCTTTCTTT. Based on the CDR3 plus reference TRBV11-2 and TRBJ1-1, the full variable domain is EAGVAQSPRYKIIEKRQSVAFWCNPISGHATLYWYQQILGQGPKLLIQFQNNGVVDDSQLPKDRFSAERLKGVDSTLKIQPAKLEDSAVYLCASSEEANVGDEAFFGQGTRLTVV.